The present T cell receptor (beta chain) was sequenced within a study of blood T cell repertoires in COVID-19 (dated by TCRdb to about 2020). At the level of the whole study: Collaborator samples came from the United States, Italy and Spain and covered acute and convalescent phases of COVID-19. The prospective study material was composed of cDNA or gDNA derived from T cells, B-cell-depleted T cells, or PBMCs. The dataset comprised deeply sampled blood TCRbeta repertoires from subjects exposed to, actively infected with, or recovered from COVID-19. A freely available public database, intended as a resource for researchers studying the immune response to SARS-CoV-2, is where the repertoires were released. Samples were obtained from the ongoing ImmuneRACE study (first 160 participants) and from 1,254 subjects provided by 6 global collaborators. A de-identified subject ID, COVID-19 status, age in years and sex were almost always included in the sample metadata. Where available, HLA class I and class II types were obtained from metadata supplied by the sample provider rather than from assay-based typing.

Spanning cysteine to phenylalanine, the CDR3 consists of 15 amino acids. Here the CDR3 DNA is all that survives: 45 bases in frame from base 1. In the germline V gene, CDR1 corresponds to MDHEN and CDR2 to SYDVKM. Relative to germline, V is 4 bases shorter and J is 5 bases shorter, with 17 bases between their ends. The immunoSEQ Assay, a bias-controlled multiplex PCR, was used to amplify TCRbeta CDR3 regions from genomic DNA. Regarding the original processing steps: Within the assay, amplification of reference gene primers was used to estimate how many nucleated cells each sample contained. Sequence reads were collapsed and filtered to measure the absolute abundance of every unique TCRbeta CDR3 rearrangement. Productive Simpson clonality was computed per sample as the square root of Simpson's diversity index over productive rearrangements. TCRdb limited this immuneACCESS table to in-frame rearrangements with V and J called. A share of clones is missing; checked studies link under half to unresolved V genes, and the rest is unexplained. V and J calls and clone size are those listed in that table; D and trimming were worked out from the DNA. For this sample there are about 23,000 clones; over 60% appear just once. The ten top clones hold approximately 45% of the sample.

Findings and caveats that apply to the study as a whole: The amount of clinical and demographic metadata varied by source and participant and was provided uncurated.

Collaborating institutions collected whole blood in K2EDTA tubes following their own protocols. For TCRbeta analysis, collaborator samples were shipped as frozen whole blood, as isolated PBMCs, or as DNA extracted from either sample type. A word on this clone: The antigen it recognizes is unknown. It has no much larger one-base neighbor in the sample; base qualities were not kept.

The chain is made from TRBV28 and TRBJ2-5; TRBD1 might be the D gene, on 7 matching bases. The sequencing sample was made of peripheral blood. The sequence came from a woman of 80 years or more with acute or convalescent COVID-19. The DNA sequence is as follows: TGTGCCAGCAGTTATTATCAGGGGGGCCGGGAGACCCAGTACTTC. This sequence encodes CASSYYQGGRETQYF.